This T cell receptor (beta chain) was obtained from a study of T-cell memory formation after mild COVID-19. General study findings and limits: A second wave expanding day 15 to 37 was CD4+-biased; contracting clones were balanced.

CDR3 length: 19 residues. Per the germline V gene, CDR1 is SGHAT and CDR2 is FQNNGV. J gave up 2 bases and V 5 bases, and 17 bases lay outside the gene matches. Details on this clonotype: Its specificity is unknown.

From 5'RACE with constant-segment primers came TCR alpha and TCR beta cDNA libraries that carried sample barcodes and UMIs. Via MiXCR, TCRdb re-called the 5' RACE reads, giving one row per CDR3 protein. The sample consists of about 850 distinct CDR3 sequences, around 40% of them appearing once. V and J are TRBV11-2 and TRBJ2-1, with TRBD2 matching over 8 bases. Sequenced: PBMCs or a T cell subset sorted from them (not recorded which). This receptor was identified in an adult who had mild COVID-19 (a few samples of this study predate the infection). Cell type and time point are not known. CDR3 nucleotide sequence: TGTGCCAGCAGCCCACTATTATTGGGGACTAGTCGGCCCTACAATGAGCAGTTCTTC. Encoded protein: CASSPLLLGTSRPYNEQFF.